This T cell receptor (beta chain) was identified during a study of a mutant IDH1 vaccine in newly diagnosed glioma. On the study more broadly: Patients underwent eight vaccinations, which took place in weeks 1, 3, 5, 7, 11, 15, 19 and 23. The initiation of vaccination occurred 4-6 weeks after radiotherapy alone, or with temozolomide cycles. Every participant had undergone radiotherapy, temozolomide, or both before, and most underwent both.

As for time point: week 11, during vaccination. Every single dose of the vaccine, 300 ug of mutant IDH1 20-mer peptide, came with topical imiquimod. The astrocytomas were IDH1-mutant, ATRX-negative, and WHO grade 3 or 4. The germline V gene encodes CDR1 LGHNA and CDR2 YNFKEQ. The CDR3 spans 16 residues. Trimming took 0 bases from V and 6 from J; bases not matched to a gene: 5. With respect to this clone: What it recognizes is unknown.

Only in-frame clones appear in the TCRdb table, and some are missing; sequencing was by immunoSEQ multiplex PCR. The top ten clones hold 5.5% of a sample with around 120,000 clones, about four fifths of them seen once. The sequencing used PBMCs, collected from a glioma patient whose treatment included an IDH1 peptide vaccine. The chain links TRBV4-2 to TRBJ2-2; the match to TRBD2 covers 9 bases. The receptor's source is a man between 35 and 55 years old with glioma. CDR3 in DNA: TGTGCCAGCAGCCAAGAGCGGGAGGGCAGGGCCGGGGAGCTGTTTTTT. Protein product: CASSQEREGRAGELFF.